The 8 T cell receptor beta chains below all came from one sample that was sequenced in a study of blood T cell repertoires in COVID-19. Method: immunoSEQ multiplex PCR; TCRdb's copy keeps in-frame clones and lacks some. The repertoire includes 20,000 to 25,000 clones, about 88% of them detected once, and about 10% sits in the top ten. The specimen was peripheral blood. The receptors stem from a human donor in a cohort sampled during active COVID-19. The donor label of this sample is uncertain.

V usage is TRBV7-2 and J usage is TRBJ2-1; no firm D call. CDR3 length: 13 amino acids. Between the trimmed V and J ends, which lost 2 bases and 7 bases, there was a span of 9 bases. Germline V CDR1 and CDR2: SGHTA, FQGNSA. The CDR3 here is CASSLNIVNEQFF. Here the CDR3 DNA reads TGTGCCAGCAGCTTAAACATCGTGAATGAGCAGTTCTTC.

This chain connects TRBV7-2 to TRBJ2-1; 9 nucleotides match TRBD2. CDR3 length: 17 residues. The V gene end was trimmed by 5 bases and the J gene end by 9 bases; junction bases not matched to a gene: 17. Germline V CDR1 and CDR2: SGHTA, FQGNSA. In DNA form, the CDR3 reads TGTGCCAGCAGCCAAAGGGGCGGGAGGGCCGGAGTGGTTGAGCAGTTCTTC. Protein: CASSQRGGRAGVVEQFF.

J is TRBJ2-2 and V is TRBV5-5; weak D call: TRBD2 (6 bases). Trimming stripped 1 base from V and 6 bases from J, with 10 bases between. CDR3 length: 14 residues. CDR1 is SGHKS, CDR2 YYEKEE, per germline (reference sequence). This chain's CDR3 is CASSLLLASGELFF. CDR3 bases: TGTGCCAGCAGCTTGTTACTAGCATCCGGGGAGCTGTTTTTT.

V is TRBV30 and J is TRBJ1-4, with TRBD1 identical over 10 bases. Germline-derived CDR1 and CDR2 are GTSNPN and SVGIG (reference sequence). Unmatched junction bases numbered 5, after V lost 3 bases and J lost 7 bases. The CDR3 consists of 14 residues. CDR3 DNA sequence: TGTGCCTGGAGCTCTGGACAGGGGGGTGAAAAACTGTTTTTT. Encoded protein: CAWSSGQGGEKLFF.

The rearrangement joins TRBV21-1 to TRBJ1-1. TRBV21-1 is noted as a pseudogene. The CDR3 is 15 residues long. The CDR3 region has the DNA TGTGCCAGCAGCAAGCCCGAGGCGGGGGACACTGAAGCTTTCTTT. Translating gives CASSKPEAGDTEAFF.

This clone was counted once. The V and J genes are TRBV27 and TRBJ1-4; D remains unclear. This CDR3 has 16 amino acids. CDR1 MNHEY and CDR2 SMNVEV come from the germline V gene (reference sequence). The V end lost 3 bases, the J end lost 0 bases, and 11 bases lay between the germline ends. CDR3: CASSLRAPSTNEKLFF. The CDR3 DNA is TGTGCCAGCAGTTTGAGGGCACCATCAACTAATGAAAAACTGTTTTTT.

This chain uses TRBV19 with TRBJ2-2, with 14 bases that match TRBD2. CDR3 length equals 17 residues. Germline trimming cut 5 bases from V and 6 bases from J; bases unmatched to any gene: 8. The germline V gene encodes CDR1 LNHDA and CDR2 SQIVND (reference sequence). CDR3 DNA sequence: TGTGCCAGTAGTCGGACTAGCGGGAGGAGCTGGCCCGGGGAGCTGTTTTTT. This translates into CASSRTSGRSWPGELFF.

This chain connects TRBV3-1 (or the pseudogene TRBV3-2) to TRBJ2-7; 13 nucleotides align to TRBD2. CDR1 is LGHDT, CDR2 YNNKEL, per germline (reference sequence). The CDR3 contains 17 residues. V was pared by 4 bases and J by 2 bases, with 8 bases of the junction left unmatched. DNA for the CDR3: TGTGCCAGCAGCCGGCCGGGACTAGCGGGATCAACCTACGAGCAGTACTTC. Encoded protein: CASSRPGLAGSTYEQYF.